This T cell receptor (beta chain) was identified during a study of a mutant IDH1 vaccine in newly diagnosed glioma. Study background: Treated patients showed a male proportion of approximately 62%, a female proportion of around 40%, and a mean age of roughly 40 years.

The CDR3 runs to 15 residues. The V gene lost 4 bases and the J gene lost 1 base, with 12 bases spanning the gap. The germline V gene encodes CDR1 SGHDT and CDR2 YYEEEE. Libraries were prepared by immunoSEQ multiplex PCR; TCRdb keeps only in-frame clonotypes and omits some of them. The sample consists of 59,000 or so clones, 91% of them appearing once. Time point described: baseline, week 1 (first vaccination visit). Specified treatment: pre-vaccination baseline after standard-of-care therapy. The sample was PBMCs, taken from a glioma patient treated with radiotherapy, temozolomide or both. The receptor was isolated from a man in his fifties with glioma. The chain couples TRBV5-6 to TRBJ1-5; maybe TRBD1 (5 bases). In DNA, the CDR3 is TGTGCCAGCAGCCGAGCGGGGGGGAGCAATCAGCCCCAGCATTTT. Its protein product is CASSRAGGSNQPQHF. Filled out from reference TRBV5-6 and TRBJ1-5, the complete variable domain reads DAGVTQSPTHLIKTRGQQVTLRCSPKSGHDTVSWYQQALGQGPQFIFQYYEEEERQRGNFPDRFSGHQFPNYSSELNVNALLLGDSALYLCASSRAGGSNQPQHFGDGTRLSIL.